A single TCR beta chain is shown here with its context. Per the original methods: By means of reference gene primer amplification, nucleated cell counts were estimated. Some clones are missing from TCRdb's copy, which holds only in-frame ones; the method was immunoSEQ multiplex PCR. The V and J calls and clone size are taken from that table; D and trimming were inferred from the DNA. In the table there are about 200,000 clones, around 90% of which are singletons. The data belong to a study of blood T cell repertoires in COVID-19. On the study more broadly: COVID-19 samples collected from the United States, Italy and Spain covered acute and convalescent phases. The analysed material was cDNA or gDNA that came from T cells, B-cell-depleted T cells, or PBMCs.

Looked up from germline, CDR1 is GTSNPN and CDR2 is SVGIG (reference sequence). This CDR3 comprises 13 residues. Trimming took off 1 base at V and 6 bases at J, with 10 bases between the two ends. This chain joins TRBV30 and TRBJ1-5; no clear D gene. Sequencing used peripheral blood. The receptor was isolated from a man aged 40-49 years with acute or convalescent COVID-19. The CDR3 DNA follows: TGTGCCTGGAGTGGGACTGGGAGTCAGCCCCAGCATTTT. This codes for CAWSGTGSQPQHF.